The TCR beta chain under discussion was sequenced for a study of T cell responses to AZD1222 COVID-19 vaccine. Study conclusions and caveats: Reportedly, close to half of spike-specific TCRs are directed against unmutated variant regions. Donors in the cohort were predominantly white British and more often female, and clonal diversity was possibly underestimated. Among those given AZD1222, only 5 to 7 were seropositive at baseline.

This table comes from immunoSEQ multiplex PCR, and its TCRdb copy is limited to in-frame clones, with some not included. The sample lists about 120,000 clones, roughly 88% occurring once. Details on this clone: The antigen remains unidentified.

Per the germline V gene, CDR1 is SNHLY and CDR2 is FYNNEI. The CDR3 is made up of 13 amino acids. The V and J ends lost 10 bases and 7 bases respectively, with 14 bases between them. The material was peripheral blood, obtained on day 0 of AZD1222 vaccination. V usage is TRBV2 and J usage is TRBJ1-6; a weak D match, TRBD1 (5 bases). This TCR derives from an adult in good health. The CDR3 region is CATLRDGNSPLHF. The CDR3 bases are TGTGCCACTTTGAGGGACGGAAATTCACCCCTCCACTTT.